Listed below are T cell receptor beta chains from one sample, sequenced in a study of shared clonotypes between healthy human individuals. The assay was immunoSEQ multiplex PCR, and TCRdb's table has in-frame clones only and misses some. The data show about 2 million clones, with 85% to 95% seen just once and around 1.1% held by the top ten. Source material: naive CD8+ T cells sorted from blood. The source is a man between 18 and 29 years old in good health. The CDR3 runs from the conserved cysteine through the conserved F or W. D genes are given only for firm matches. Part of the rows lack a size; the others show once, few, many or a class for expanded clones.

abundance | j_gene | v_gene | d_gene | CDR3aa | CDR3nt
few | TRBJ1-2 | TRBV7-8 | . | CASSLLGISYGYTF | TGTGCCAGCAGCTTATTGGGGATCTCCTATGGCTACACCTTC
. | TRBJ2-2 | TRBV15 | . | CATSTSRKATNTGELFF | TGTGCCACCAGCACATCCCGGAAAGCAACGAACACCGGGGAGCTGTTTTTT
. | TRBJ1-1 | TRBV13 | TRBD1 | CASSPPGQSEAFF | TGTGCCAGCAGCCCGCCGGGACAGTCGGAAGCTTTCTTT
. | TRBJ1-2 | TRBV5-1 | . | CASSWGAHADYGYTF | TGCGCCAGCAGCTGGGGCGCCCACGCTGACTATGGCTACACCTTC
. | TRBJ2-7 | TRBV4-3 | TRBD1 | CASSQSVTGLYEQYF | TGCGCCAGCAGCCAATCCGTGACAGGGCTCTACGAGCAGTACTTC
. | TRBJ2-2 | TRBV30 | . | CAWSWGANTGELFF | TGTGCCTGGAGTTGGGGAGCCAACACCGGGGAGCTGTTTTTT
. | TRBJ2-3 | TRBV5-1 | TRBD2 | CASSLGLAGALDTQYF | TGCGCCAGCAGCTTGGGACTAGCGGGGGCCCTAGATACGCAGTATTTT
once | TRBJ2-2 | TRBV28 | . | CASSPRTVTNTGELFF | TGTGCCAGCAGCCCTCGGACTGTGACGAACACCGGGGAGCTGTTTTTT
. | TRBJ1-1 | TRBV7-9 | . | CASQGGGLTEAFF | TGTGCCAGCCAGGGCGGGGGGCTCACTGAAGCTTTCTTT
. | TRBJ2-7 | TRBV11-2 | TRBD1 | CASSLGTGDLYEQYF | TGTGCCAGCAGCCTCGGGACAGGGGACCTTTACGAGCAGTACTTC
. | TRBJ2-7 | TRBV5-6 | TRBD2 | CASSLFESGRRHEQYF | TGTGCCAGCAGCTTGTTCGAGAGCGGGAGAAGACACGAGCAGTACTTC
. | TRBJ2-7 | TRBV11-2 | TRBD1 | CASSLVGTEDYEQYF | TGTGCCAGCAGCTTAGTCGGGACAGAAGACTACGAGCAGTACTTC
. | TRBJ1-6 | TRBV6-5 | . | CASRDGPGGNSPLHF | TGTGCCAGCAGGGACGGACCTGGCGGTAATTCACCCCTCCACTTT
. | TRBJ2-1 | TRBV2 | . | CASSDSGGLPNEQFF | TGTGCCAGCAGTGACTCAGGTGGACTACCGAATGAGCAGTTCTTC
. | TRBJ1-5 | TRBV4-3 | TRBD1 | CASSQGTGDQPQHF | TGCGCCAGCAGCCAAGGGACAGGGGATCAGCCCCAGCATTTT
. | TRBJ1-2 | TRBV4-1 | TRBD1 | CASSQEDPRTGGIYGYTF | TGCGCCAGCAGCCAGGAAGACCCCCGGACAGGGGGAATCTATGGCTACACCTTC
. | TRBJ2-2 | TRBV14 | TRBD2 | CASTHAGGRENTGELFF | TGTGCCAGCACCCACGCTGGGGGGAGGGAGAACACCGGGGAGCTGTTTTTT
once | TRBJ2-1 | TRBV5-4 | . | CASSYSQEDNEQFF | TGTGCCAGCAGCTACTCACAGGAGGACAATGAGCAGTTCTTC
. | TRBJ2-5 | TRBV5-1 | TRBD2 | CASSLVPSLAGLQETQYF | TGCGCCAGCAGCTTGGTTCCCTCGCTAGCGGGGTTACAAGAGACCCAGTACTTC
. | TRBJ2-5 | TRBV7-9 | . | CASSLPYRETQYF | TGTGCCAGCAGCTTACCCTATAGGGAGACCCAGTACTTC
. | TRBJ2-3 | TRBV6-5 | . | CASSPGPSQGTQYF | TGTGCCAGCAGTCCGGGCCCCAGCCAGGGTACGCAGTATTTT
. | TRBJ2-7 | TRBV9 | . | CASSVEGVSGYEQYF | TGTGCCAGCAGCGTAGAGGGGGTGTCCGGGTACGAGCAGTACTTC
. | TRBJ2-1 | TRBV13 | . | CASSLGAGIYNEQFF | TGTGCCAGCAGCTTAGGGGCGGGGATCTACAATGAGCAGTTCTTC
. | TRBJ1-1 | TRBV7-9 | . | CASSLAGTGKGEAFF | TGTGCCAGCAGCTTAGCCGGGACCGGGAAGGGAGAAGCTTTCTTT
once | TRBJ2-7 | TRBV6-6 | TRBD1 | CASNTQGDEQYF | TGTGCCAGCAATACCCAGGGGGACGAGCAGTACTTC
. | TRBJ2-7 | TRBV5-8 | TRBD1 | CASSLTGDSYEQYF | TGTGCCAGCAGCTTGACAGGGGACTCCTACGAGCAGTACTTC
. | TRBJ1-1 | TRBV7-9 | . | CASQPGWGPDTEAFF | TGTGCCAGCCAACCCGGTTGGGGGCCTGACACTGAAGCTTTCTTT
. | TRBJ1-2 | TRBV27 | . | CASSPQGVGGYTF | TGTGCCAGCAGTCCACAGGGTGTAGGCGGCTACACCTTC
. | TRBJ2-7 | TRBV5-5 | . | CASSPGYEQYF | TGTGCCAGCAGCCCTGGTTACGAGCAGTACTTC
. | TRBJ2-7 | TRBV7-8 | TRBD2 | CASSNRTSGRDREQYF | TGTGCCAGCAGCAACCGGACTAGCGGGAGGGATAGGGAGCAGTACTTC
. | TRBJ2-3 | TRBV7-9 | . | CASRRSDTSTDTQYF | TGTGCCAGCCGTCGTAGCGACACTAGCACAGATACGCAGTATTTT
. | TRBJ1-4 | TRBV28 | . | CASSWTDATNEKLFF | TGTGCCAGCAGTTGGACGGATGCAACTAATGAAAAACTGTTTTTT
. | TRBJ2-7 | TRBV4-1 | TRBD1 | CASSLAQGAHEQYF | TGCGCCAGCAGCCTCGCCCAGGGGGCCCACGAGCAGTACTTC
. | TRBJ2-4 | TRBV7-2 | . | CASSLAGPRAKNIQYF | TGTGCCAGCAGCTTAGCGGGTCCGCGGGCCAAAAACATTCAGTACTTC
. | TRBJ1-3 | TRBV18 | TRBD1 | CASSPAGQGSYSGNTIYF | TGTGCCAGCTCACCCGCGGGACAGGGTTCCTACTCTGGAAACACCATATATTTT
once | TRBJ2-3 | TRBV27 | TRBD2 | CASTPGLAGGHGSTDTQYF | TGTGCCAGCACCCCGGGACTAGCGGGGGGTCATGGAAGCACAGATACGCAGTATTTT
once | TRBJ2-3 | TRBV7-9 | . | CASSLATSLGTDTQYF | TGTGCCAGCAGCTTAGCAACTAGCTTGGGCACAGATACGCAGTATTTT